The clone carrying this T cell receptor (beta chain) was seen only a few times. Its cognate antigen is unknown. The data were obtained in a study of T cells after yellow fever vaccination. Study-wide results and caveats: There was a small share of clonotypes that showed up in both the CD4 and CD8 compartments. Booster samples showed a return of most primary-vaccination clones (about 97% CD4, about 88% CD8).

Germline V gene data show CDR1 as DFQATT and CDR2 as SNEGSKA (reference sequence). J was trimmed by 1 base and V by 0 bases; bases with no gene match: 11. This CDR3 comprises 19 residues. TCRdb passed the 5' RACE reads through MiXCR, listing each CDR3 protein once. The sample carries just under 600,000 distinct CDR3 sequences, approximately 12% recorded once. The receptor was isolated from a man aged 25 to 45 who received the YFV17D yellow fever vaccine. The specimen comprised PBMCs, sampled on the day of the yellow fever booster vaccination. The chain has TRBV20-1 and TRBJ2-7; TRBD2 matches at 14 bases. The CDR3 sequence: CSARDQRTSGRISSYEQYF. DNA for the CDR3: TGCAGTGCTAGAGATCAACGGACTAGCGGGAGGATAAGTTCCTACGAGCAGTACTTC.